The 6 T cell receptor beta chains given below trace back to one sample, sequenced in a study of beta chain features in type 1 diabetes. Expressed TCRB transcripts were sequenced because the isolated RNA had all been reverse transcribed beforehand. Measured with immunoSEQ multiplex PCR; TCRdb has only the in-frame clones, and not every one. The table lists around 150,000 clones, 6.9% of them singletons, with about 1.4% in the top ten. The source material was central memory CD4+ T cells from blood. The receptors were sampled from a woman aged 30 to 39 in good health.

This clone has ten or more counts. This rearrangement joins TRBV7-9 to TRBJ1-1; a possible D gene is TRBD1 (6 bases). V shed 8 bases and J shed 4 bases, with 8 bases lying between them. Germline CDR1 is SEHNR and CDR2 is FQNEAQ (reference sequence). The CDR3 has 11 residues. The CDR3 is CASGGATEAFF. CDR3 nucleotide sequence: TGTGCCAGCGGGGGGGCCACTGAAGCTTTCTTT.

This chain joins TRBV28 and TRBJ1-1; TRBD1 is a possible D gene (5 bases). The CDR3 has 14 residues. Trimming removed 8 bases at V and 7 bases at J, with 20 bases between. CDR1 is MDHEN and CDR2 is SYDVKM in the germline V gene. This CDR3 reads CASGDFRLGVEAFF. The DNA for the CDR3 is TGTGCCAGCGGGGACTTTAGACTAGGGGTTGAAGCTTTCTTT. Complete variable domain (other parts from reference TRBV28 and TRBJ1-1): DVKVTQSSRYLVKRTGEKVFLECVQDMDHENMFWYRQDPGLGLRLIYFSYDVKMKEKGDIPEGYSVSREKKERFSLILESASTNQTSMYLCASGDFRLGVEAFFGQGTRLTVV.

This clone has more than one count but fewer than ten. This chain's CDR3 is CASSGGSPQAEAFF. The CDR3 DNA reads as TGTGCCAGCAGTGGCGGCAGCCCCCAAGCTGAAGCTTTCTTT. The chain combines TRBV2 with TRBJ1-1; D is unresolved. The ends were cut back, 4 bases at V and 6 bases at J, with 15 bases in the middle. The CDR3 contains 14 residues. Germline V lookup: CDR1 SNHLY, CDR2 FYNNEI.

This clone has just a few counts. The chain combines TRBV14 with TRBJ1-2; 7 nucleotides align to TRBD1. This CDR3 is built from 14 residues. Germline CDR1 SGHDN, CDR2 FVKESK. The V gene end was trimmed by 4 bases and the J gene end by 8 bases; junction bases not matched to a gene: 10. The CDR3 coding sequence is TGTGCCAGCAGCCCCCCTGACAGGGTGGAAGGCTACACCTTC. The encoded protein is CASSPPDRVEGYTF.

This clone was seen ten or more times. The genes are TRBV6-6 and TRBJ1-5, with D perhaps matching TRBD1 (5 bases). Germline V gene lookup returns CDR1 MNHNY and CDR2 SVGAGI (reference sequence). The CDR3 totals 13 residues. V was cut by 8 bases and J by 5 bases, with 13 bases left in between. CDR3 sequence reads: CASLVRADQPQHF. CDR3 bases: TGTGCCAGCCTCGTCAGGGCAGATCAGCCCCAGCATTTT.

This clone turned up a few times. The rearrangement joins TRBV7-2 to TRBJ2-2, with TRBD2 identical over 8 bases. The junction had 5 bases not matched to a gene; V was cut back by 1 base and J by 4 bases. The CDR3 length is 16 residues. The germline CDR1 and CDR2 sequences are SGHTA and FQGNSA. This CDR3 is CASSLESGSVTGELFF. The CDR3 DNA is TGTGCCAGCAGCTTAGAAAGCGGGAGCGTCACCGGGGAGCTGTTTTTT.